The next 5 T cell receptor beta chains were all read from a single sample in a study of Ad26.COV2.S vaccination and SARS-CoV-2 variants (TCRdb year 2021). The treatment or condition label on this specimen signifies: 15 to 20 received Ad26.COV2.S at low or high dose, single or two shots; roughly 5 received placebo; per-sample allocation not given. Repertoires of vaccine and placebo recipients were sequenced from samples collected on day 63 after the first injection. Library preparation employed the immunoSEQ multiplex PCR assay. Imported from immuneACCESS, the table was reduced by TCRdb to in-frame sequences with V and J called. These copies leave out some clones; in studies compared against another copy, an unresolved V gene accounts for under half, and the cause of the remainder is not known. In this sample the table shows about 320,000 clones, about 85% of which occur a single time. 2.1% of the sample comes from the top ten.

The sequences come from peripheral blood, collected in a trial of Ad26.COV2.S vaccine versus placebo. The receptors here all came from a person between 18 and 65 years old who received the Ad26.COV2.S COVID-19 vaccine or a placebo.

This chain uses TRBV29-1 with TRBJ2-5; TRBD2 matches at 12 bases. Trimming cost V 7 bases and J 5 bases; bases outside gene matches: 8. Germline V gene lookup returns CDR1 SQVTM and CDR2 ANQGSEA. The CDR3 consists of 14 residues. This CDR3 is CSGAPSGGAETQYF. The CDR3 nucleotides are TGCAGCGGGGCCCCTAGCGGGGGGGCGGAGACCCAGTACTTC.

Written as DNA, the CDR3 is TGTGCCAGCAGCCAAGTTCGAGACACTGAAGCTTTCTTT. Its protein is CASSQVRDTEAFF. The chain carries TRBV14 and TRBJ1-1; D gene ambiguous. Deletions cut 1 base from V and 3 bases from J, with 6 bases between. The CDR3 sequence is 13 residues long. The V gene's germline CDR1 is SGHDN and CDR2 FVKESK.

This chain joins TRBV6-5 and TRBJ1-6; D is ambiguous. Trimming left V 2 bases short and J 10 bases short, with 9 bases between. From germline, CDR1 is MNHEY and CDR2 SVGAGI. The CDR3 has 13 residues. In nucleotides, the CDR3 is TGTGCCAGCAGTTACCGGGGTGAATCACCCCTCCACTTT. It translates to CASSYRGESPLHF.

The chain has TRBV27 and TRBJ2-3, with D possibly being TRBD1 (6 bases). V was clipped by 5 bases and J by 1 base, with 13 bases between them. Per germline, CDR1 MNHEY and CDR2 SMNVEV (reference sequence). This CDR3 has 15 amino acids. The CDR3 region is CASSRQALGTDTQYF. For the CDR3, the DNA is TGTGCCAGCAGTAGACAGGCCCTAGGCACAGATACGCAGTATTTT.

J is TRBJ1-3 and V is TRBV18; D may be TRBD1 (5 bases). Looked up from germline, CDR1 is KGHSH and CDR2 is LQKENI. Trimming took 2 bases from V and 0 from J, leaving 11 bases between them. The CDR3 sequence is 16 residues long. CDR3 DNA: TGTGCCAGCTCACCAACAGGATTGGGCTCTGGAAACACCATATATTTT. This encodes CASSPTGLGSGNTIYF. Together with reference TRBV18 and TRBJ1-3, the CDR3 gives the full variable domain: NAGVMQNPRHLVRRRGQEARLRCSPMKGHSHVYWYRQLPEEGLKFMVYLQKENIIDESGMPKERFSAEFPKEGPSILRIQQVVRGDSAAYFCASSPTGLGSGNTIYFGEGSWLTVV.